This T cell receptor beta chain was observed in a study of neurological immune-mediated disorders. Study summary: Of approximately 34 multiple sclerosis patients, some 31 were relapsing-remitting and 3 secondary progressive.

General observations from the study: No expanded-clone CDR3 amino acid sequence recurred across subjects, suggesting private TCR-beta repertoires. The multiple sclerosis repertoire cluster was not associated with any clinical or MRI feature.

With 10-nucleotide random UMIs included, cDNA was synthesized by 5'RACE. TCRdb independently ran MiXCR on the 5' RACE reads; one entry per CDR3 protein. Counted here are tens of thousands of distinct CDR3 sequences, approximately 1.6% occurring once; the ten biggest clones make up about a tenth. This clonotype was observed many times. What it recognizes is unknown. In germline, CDR1 is DFQATT, CDR2 SNEGSKA (reference sequence). The CDR3 runs 16 residues. The V segment lost 2 bases and the J segment 5 bases; nucleotides outside the gene matches: 10. This receptor was identified in a woman aged 25-40 years with multiple sclerosis. The chain links TRBV20-1 to TRBJ2-5; 11 bases align to TRBD1. Sequences were obtained from PBMCs. Here the CDR3 DNA reads TGCAGTGCTAGAAGGTCGGGGACAGGGGGAATGGAGACCCAGTACTTC. This sequence encodes CSARRSGTGGMETQYF.